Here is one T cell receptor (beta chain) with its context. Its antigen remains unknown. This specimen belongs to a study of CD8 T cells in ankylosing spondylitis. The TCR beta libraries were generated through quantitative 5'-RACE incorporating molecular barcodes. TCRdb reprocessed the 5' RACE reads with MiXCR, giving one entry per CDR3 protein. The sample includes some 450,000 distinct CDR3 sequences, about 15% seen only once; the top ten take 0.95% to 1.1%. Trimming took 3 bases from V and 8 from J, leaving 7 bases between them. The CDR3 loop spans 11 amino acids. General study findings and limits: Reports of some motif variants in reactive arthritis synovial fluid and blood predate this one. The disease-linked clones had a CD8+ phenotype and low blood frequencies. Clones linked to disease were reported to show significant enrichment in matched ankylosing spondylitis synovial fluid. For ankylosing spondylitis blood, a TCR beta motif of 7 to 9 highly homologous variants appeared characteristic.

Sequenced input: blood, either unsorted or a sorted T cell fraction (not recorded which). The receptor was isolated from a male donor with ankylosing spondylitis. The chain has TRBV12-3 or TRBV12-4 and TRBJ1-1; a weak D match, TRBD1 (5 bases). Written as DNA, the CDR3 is TGTGCCAGCAGTTTTCGGGGGGAAGCTTTCTTT. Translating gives CASSFRGEAFF.